Detailed here is one TCR beta chain. Its antigen is not identified. Germline assignment: CDR1 KGHSH and CDR2 LQKENI. Trimming took off 3 bases at V and 5 bases at J, with 14 bases between the two ends. The CDR3 is 15 residues long. This entry comes from a study of beta chain features in type 1 diabetes. The study, taken as a whole, reports: For Type 1 diabetes patients, all four CD4+ subsets carried TCRB CDR3s that were moderately but significantly shorter.

Sequencing targeted expressed TCRB transcripts, as all isolated RNA had been reverse transcribed. The read count averaged about 3.57 million across naive, central memory and regulatory T cell samples. TCRdb keeps only in-frame clones here, not all; method: immunoSEQ multiplex PCR. The sample yields under 350,000 clones, under 8.5% seen once. Sequencing was performed on central memory CD4+ T cells from blood. This clonotype was sampled from a woman aged 18-30 years in good health. The chain has TRBV18 and TRBJ2-1; D ambiguous. CDR3: CASSPLSSGDNEQFF. In DNA form, the CDR3 reads TGTGCCAGCTCACCGCTTTCGAGTGGGGACAATGAGCAGTTCTTC.